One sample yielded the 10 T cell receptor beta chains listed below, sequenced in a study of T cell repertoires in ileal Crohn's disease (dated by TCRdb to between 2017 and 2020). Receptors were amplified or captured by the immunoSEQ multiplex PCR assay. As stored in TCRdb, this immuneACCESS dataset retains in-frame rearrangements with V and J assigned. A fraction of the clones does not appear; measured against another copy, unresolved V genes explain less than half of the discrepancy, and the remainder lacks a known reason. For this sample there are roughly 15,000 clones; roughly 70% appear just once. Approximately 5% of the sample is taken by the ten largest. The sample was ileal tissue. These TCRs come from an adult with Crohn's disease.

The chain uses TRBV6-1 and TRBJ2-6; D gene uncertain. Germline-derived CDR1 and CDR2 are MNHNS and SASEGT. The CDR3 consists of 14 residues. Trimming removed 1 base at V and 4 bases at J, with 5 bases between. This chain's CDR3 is CASSEGQGANVLTF. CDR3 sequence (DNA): TGTGCCAGCAGTGAAGGGCAGGGGGCCAACGTCCTGACTTTC.

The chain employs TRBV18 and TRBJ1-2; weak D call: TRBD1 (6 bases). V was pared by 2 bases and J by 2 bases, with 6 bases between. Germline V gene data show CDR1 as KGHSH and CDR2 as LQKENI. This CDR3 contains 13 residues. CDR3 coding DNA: TGTGCCAGCTCACCAGGGACAAACTATGGCTACACCTTC. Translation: CASSPGTNYGYTF.

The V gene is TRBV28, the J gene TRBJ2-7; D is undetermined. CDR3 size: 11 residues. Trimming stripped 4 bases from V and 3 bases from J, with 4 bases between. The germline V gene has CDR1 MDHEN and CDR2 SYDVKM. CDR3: CASSSIYEQYF. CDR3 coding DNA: TGTGCCAGCAGTTCTATCTACGAGCAGTACTTC.

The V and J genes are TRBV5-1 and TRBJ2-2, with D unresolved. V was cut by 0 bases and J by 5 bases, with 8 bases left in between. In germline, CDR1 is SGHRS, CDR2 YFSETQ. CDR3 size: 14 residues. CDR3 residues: CASSLGAVTGELFF. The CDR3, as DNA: TGCGCCAGCAGCTTGGGGGCAGTTACCGGGGAGCTGTTTTTT. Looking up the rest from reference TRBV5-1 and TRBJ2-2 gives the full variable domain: KAGVTQTPRYLIKTRGQQVTLSCSPISGHRSVSWYQQTPGQGLQFLFEYFSETQRNKGNFPGRFSGRQFSNSRSEMNVSTLELGDSALYLCASSLGAVTGELFFGEGSRLTVL.

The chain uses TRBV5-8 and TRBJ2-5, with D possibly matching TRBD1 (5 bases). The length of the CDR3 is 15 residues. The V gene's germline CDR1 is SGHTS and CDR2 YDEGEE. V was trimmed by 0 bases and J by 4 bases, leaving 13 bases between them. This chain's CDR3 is CASSLEGAKGETQYF. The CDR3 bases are TGTGCCAGCAGCTTGGAAGGGGCGAAAGGAGAGACCCAGTACTTC.

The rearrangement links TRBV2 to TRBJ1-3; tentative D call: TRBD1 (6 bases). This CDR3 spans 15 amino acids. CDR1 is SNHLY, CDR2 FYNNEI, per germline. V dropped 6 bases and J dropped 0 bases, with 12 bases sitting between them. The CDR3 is CASRGQRGSGNTIYF. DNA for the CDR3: TGTGCCAGCAGAGGACAGCGAGGCTCTGGAAACACCATATATTTT.

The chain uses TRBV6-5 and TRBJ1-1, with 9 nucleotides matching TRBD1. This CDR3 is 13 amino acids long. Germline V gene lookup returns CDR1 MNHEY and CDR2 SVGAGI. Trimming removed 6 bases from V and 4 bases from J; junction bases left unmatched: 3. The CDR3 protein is CASRQGAGTEAFF. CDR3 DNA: TGTGCCAGCAGACAGGGGGCTGGCACTGAAGCTTTCTTT.

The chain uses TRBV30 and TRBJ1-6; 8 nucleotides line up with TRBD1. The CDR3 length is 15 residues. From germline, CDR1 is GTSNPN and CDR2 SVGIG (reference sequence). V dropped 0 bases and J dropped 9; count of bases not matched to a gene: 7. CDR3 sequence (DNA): TGTGCCTGGAGTGTACCAGGGGGCTTTATTTCACCCCTCCACTTT. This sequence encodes CAWSVPGGFISPLHF. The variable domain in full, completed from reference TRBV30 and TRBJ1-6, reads SQTIHQWPATLVQPVGSPLSLECTVEGTSNPNLYWYRQAAGRGLQLLFYSVGIGQISSEVPQNLSASRPQDRQFILSSKKLLLSDSGFYLCAWSVPGGFISPLHFGNGTRLTVT.

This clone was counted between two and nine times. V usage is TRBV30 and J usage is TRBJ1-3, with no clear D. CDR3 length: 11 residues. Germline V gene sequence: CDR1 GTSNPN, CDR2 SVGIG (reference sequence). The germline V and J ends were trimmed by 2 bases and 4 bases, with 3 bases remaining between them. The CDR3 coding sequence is TGTGCCTGGAGTAGCGGAAACACCATATATTTT. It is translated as CAWSSGNTIYF.

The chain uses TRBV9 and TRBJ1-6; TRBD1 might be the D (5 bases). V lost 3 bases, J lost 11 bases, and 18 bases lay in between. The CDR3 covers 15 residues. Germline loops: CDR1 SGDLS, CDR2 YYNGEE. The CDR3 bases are TGTGCCAGCAGCGCTGGGGACGGGAGTGGGGCACCCCTCCACTTT. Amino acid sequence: CASSAGDGSGAPLHF.